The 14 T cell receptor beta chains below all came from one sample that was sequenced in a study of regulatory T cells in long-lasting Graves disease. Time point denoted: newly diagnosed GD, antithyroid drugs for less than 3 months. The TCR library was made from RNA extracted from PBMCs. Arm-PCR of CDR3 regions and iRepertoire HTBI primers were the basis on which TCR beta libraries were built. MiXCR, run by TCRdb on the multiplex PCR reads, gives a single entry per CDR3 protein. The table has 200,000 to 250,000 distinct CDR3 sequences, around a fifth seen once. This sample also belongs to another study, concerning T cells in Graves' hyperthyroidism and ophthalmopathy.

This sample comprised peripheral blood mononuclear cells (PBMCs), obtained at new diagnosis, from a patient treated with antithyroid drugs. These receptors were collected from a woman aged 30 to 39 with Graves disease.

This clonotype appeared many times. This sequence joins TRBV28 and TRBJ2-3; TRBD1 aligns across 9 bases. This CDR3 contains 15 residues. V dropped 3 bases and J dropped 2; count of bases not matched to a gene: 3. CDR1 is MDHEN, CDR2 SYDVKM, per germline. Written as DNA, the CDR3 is TGTGCCAGCAGTTTCGGGACAGGGAACACAGATACGCAGTATTTT. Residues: CASSFGTGNTDTQYF.

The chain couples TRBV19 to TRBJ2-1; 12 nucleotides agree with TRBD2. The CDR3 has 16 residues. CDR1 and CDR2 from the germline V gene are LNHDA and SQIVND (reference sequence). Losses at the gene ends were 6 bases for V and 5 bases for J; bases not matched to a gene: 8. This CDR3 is CASRGLAGTSHNEQFF. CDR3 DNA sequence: TGTGCCAGTAGGGGACTAGCGGGCACTTCCCACAATGAGCAGTTCTTC.

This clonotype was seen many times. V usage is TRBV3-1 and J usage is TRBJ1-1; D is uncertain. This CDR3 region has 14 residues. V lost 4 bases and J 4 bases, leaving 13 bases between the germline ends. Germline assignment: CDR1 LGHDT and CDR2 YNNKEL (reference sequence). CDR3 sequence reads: CASSPRTRSTEAFF. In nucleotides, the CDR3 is TGTGCCAGCAGCCCCAGGACGAGAAGCACTGAAGCTTTCTTT.

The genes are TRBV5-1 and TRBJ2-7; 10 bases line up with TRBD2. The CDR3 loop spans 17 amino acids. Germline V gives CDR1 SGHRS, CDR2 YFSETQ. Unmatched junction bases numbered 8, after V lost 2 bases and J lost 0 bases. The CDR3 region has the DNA TGCGCCAGCAGCTTCACTAGCGGGACGTTCAGCTCCTACGAGCAGTACTTC. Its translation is CASSFTSGTFSSYEQYF.

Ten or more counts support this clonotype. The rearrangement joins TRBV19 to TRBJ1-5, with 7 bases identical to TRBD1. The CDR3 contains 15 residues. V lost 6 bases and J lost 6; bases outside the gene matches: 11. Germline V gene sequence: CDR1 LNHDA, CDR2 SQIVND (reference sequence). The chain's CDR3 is CASRTNRRGGQPQHF. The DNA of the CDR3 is TGTGCCAGTAGGACCAATCGCAGGGGGGGTCAGCCCCAGCATTTT.

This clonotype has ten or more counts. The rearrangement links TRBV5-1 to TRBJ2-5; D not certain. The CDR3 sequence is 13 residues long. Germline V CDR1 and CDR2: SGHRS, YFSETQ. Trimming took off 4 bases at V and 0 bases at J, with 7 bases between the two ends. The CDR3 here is CASSPLYQETQYF. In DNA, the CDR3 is TGCGCCAGCAGCCCGCTATACCAAGAGACCCAGTACTTC. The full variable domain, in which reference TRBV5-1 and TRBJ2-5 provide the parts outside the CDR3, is KAGVTQTPRYLIKTRGQQVTLSCSPISGHRSVSWYQQTPGQGLQFLFEYFSETQRNKGNFPGRFSGRQFSNSRSEMNVSTLELGDSALYLCASSPLYQETQYFGPGTRLLVL.

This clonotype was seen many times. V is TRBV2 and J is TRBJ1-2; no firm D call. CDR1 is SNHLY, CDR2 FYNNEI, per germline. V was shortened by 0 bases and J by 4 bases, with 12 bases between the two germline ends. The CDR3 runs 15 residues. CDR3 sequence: CASSEALLAGYGYTF. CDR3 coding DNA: TGTGCCAGCAGTGAAGCTCTTCTGGCTGGCTATGGCTACACCTTC.

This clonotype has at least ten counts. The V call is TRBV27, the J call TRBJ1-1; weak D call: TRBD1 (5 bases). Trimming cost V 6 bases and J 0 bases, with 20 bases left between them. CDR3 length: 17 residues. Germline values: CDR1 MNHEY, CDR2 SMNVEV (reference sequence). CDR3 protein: CASSTLRRGMMNTEAFF. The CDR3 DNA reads TGTGCCAGCAGCACCCTGCGAAGGGGAATGATGAACACTGAAGCTTTCTTT.

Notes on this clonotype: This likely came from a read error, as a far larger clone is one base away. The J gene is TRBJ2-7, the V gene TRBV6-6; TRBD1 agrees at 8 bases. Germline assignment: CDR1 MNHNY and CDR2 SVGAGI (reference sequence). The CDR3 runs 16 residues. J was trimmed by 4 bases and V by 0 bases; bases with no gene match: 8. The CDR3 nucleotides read TGTGCCAGCAGTTACTCGACAGGACAGGGTGGATACGAGCAGTACTTC. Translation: CASSYSTGQGGYEQYF.

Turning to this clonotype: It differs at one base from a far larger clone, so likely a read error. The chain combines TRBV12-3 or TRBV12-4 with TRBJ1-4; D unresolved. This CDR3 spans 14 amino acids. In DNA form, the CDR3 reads TGTGCCAGCAGTGAGGGAGAGGGTAATGAAAAACTGTTCTTT. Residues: CASSEGEGNEKLFF.

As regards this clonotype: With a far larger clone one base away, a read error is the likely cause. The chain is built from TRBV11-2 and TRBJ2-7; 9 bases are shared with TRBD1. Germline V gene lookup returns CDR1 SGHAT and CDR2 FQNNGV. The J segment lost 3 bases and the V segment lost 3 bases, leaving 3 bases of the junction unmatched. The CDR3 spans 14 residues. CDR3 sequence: CASSFVTGGYEQYF. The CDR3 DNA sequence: TGTGCCAGCAGCTTCGTGACAGGGGGCTACGAGCAGTACTTC.

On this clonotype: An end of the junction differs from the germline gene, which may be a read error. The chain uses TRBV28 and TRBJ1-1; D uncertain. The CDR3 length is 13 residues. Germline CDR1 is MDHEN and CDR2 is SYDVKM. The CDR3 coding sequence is TGTGCCAGCAGCTTCGGGGTGGGCACTGAGGCTTTCTTT. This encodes CASSFGVGTEAFF. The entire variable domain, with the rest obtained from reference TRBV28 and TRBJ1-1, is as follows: DVKVTQSSRYLVKRTGEKVFLECVQDMDHENMFWYRQDPGLGLRLIYFSYDVKMKEKGDIPEGYSVSREKKERFSLILESASTNQTSMYLCASSFGVGTEAFFGQGTRLTVV.

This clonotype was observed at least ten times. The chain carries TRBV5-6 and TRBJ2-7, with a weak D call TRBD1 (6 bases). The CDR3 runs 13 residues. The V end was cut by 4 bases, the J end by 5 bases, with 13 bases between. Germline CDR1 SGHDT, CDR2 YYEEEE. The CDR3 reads CASSGTPEDEQYF. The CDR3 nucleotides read TGTGCCAGCAGCGGGACACCAGAGGACGAGCAGTACTTC.

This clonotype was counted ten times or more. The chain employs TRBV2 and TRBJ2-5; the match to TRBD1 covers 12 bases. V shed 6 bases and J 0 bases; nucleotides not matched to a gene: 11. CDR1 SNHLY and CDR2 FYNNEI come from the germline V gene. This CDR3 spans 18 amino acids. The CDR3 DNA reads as TGTGCCAGCAGGCCCGGGACAGGGGGCAATTGGTACCAAGAGACCCAGTACTTC. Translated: CASRPGTGGNWYQETQYF.